The rows below give T cell receptor beta chains drawn from one sample of a study of control samples from healthy donors and cancer patients. The method was immunoSEQ multiplex PCR; TCRdb's version includes in-frame clones alone and lacks a portion of them. The data hold 150,000 to 200,000 clones, with about 90% observed a single time. What was sequenced was blood. These receptors all come from a woman aged 30 to 39 in good health. Both conserved end residues are part of each CDR3. The D gene is left open where the match is weak. A row's size may be missing; if present it is once, few, many or a size class.

J	D	V	size	CDR3	DNA
TRBJ2-7	.	TRBV18	few	CASSPPARAADEQYF	TGTGCCAGCTCACCGCCCGCGAGGGCCGCGGACGAGCAGTACTTC
TRBJ2-2	.	TRBV7-9	once	CASSPSGATGELFF	TGTGCCAGCAGCCCTTCAGGGGCCACCGGGGAGCTGTTTTTT
TRBJ1-1	.	TRBV7-9	few	CASSLGVGSTEAFF	TGTGCCAGCAGCTTAGGTGTCGGGAGCACTGAAGCTTTCTTT
TRBJ2-3	TRBD2	TRBV2	.	CASSAQTSGFTDTQYF	TGTGCCAGCAGTGCCCAGACTAGCGGCTTCACAGATACGCAGTATTTT
TRBJ1-2	TRBD1	TRBV2	.	CASPTGGTFYGYTF	TGTGCCAGCCCGACAGGGGGCACCTTCTATGGCTACACCTTC
TRBJ2-2	.	TRBV2	.	CASSEDGGSGELFF	TGTGCCAGCAGTGAAGACGGGGGATCCGGGGAGCTGTTTTTT
TRBJ2-7	TRBD1	TRBV28	.	CASSTIKGTGTYEQYF	TGTGCCAGCAGCACCATAAAAGGGACAGGGACCTACGAGCAGTACTTC
TRBJ1-6	.	TRBV11-1	.	CASSPRNLPNSPLHF	TGTGCCAGCAGCCCTCGGAACTTGCCGAATTCACCCCTCCACTTT
TRBJ2-1	TRBD2	TRBV10-3	.	CAISGSGASSSYNEQFF	TGTGCCATCAGTGGTAGCGGGGCCTCGAGCTCCTACAATGAGCAGTTCTTC
TRBJ2-7	.	TRBV5-1	.	CASSFSGSTPYEQYF	TGCGCCAGCAGCTTTTCAGGGTCAACACCCTACGAGCAGTACTTC
TRBJ2-3	TRBD2	TRBV28	.	CASSPPAGGGSTDTQYF	TGTGCCAGCAGTCCCCCTGCGGGAGGGGGATCCACAGATACGCAGTATTTT
TRBJ1-5	TRBD1	TRBV27	few	CASRGGASSNQPQHF	TGTGCCTCCAGAGGGGGCGCGTCGAGCAATCAGCCCCAGCATTTT
TRBJ2-2	.	TRBV5-1	few	CASRLGDTGELFF	TGCGCCAGCAGACTGGGGGACACCGGGGAGCTGTTTTTT
TRBJ1-4	TRBD1	TRBV23-1	.	CAPGNPGGKLFF	TGCGCCCCAGGGAATCCAGGGGGAAAACTGTTTTTT
TRBJ1-2	TRBD1	TRBV29-1	.	CSVEGTGTSNYGYTF	TGCAGCGTTGAAGGGACAGGGACATCAAACTATGGCTACACCTTC
TRBJ1-6	.	TRBV4-1	many	CASSQVAGGESPLHF	TGCGCCAGCAGCCAAGTAGCCGGGGGAGAATCACCCCTCCACTTT
TRBJ1-5	.	TRBV12-3/TRBV12-4	.	CASSQGSQPQHF	TGTGCCAGCAGCCAAGGGTCACAGCCCCAGCATTTT
TRBJ1-2	TRBD1	TRBV3-1/TRBV3-2	.	CASSSAVTGQIYGYTF	TGTGCCAGCAGCTCTGCAGTAACGGGACAGATCTATGGCTACACCTTC
TRBJ1-4	TRBD1	TRBV4-1	.	CASSLTGTNEKLFF	TGCGCCAGCAGCCTGACAGGGACTAATGAAAAACTGTTTTTT
TRBJ1-2	.	TRBV5-6	.	CASSFRADYGYTF	TGTGCCAGCAGCTTCCGGGCAGACTATGGCTACACCTTC
TRBJ1-4	.	TRBV2	.	CASREGSTNEKLFF	TGTGCCAGCAGGGAGGGGTCGACTAATGAAAAACTGTTTTTT
TRBJ1-2	.	TRBV28	.	CASSSSTGTAAF	TGTGCCAGCAGCTCCTCCACCGGGACGGCAGCCTTC
TRBJ2-1	.	TRBV29-1	once	CSVGRDEQFF	TGCAGCGTTGGGAGGGATGAGCAGTTCTTC
TRBJ2-6	TRBD1	TRBV3-1/TRBV3-2	.	CASSPGQGLVLTF	TGTGCCAGCAGCCCGGGACAGGGTCTCGTCCTGACTTTC
TRBJ1-1	.	TRBV12-3/TRBV12-4	.	CASKRPLNTEAFF	TGTGCCAGCAAGCGTCCCTTGAACACTGAAGCTTTCTTT
TRBJ1-2	.	TRBV20-1	.	CSASAGNGYTF	TGCAGTGCTAGCGCAGGGAATGGCTACACCTTC
TRBJ1-1	TRBD1	TRBV2	.	CASSERQGTTEAFF	TGTGCCAGCAGTGAACGACAGGGTACCACTGAAGCTTTCTTT
TRBJ1-1	.	TRBV20-1	.	CSASRVETNTEAFF	TGCAGTGCTAGTCGGGTGGAAACGAACACTGAAGCTTTCTTT
TRBJ2-1	TRBD2	TRBV7-6	.	CASSSVAGGNEQFF	TGTGCCAGCAGCTCAGTAGCGGGGGGGAATGAGCAGTTCTTC